The sequence of this T cell receptor (beta chain) was determined in a study of CD8 T cells in ankylosing spondylitis. General study results and limits: Clones linked to the disease showed a CD8+ phenotype. They occurred at relatively low frequencies in peripheral blood. Reportedly, matched ankylosing spondylitis synovial fluid was significantly enriched for disease-linked clones.

TCRdb processed the 5' RACE reads anew with MiXCR; each CDR3 protein has one entry. The table shows under 150,000 distinct CDR3 sequences, with roughly a tenth occurring only once. A few counts support this clonotype. Its specificity is unknown. This sequence was found in a male donor with ankylosing spondylitis or in good health (not recorded which). The material sequenced was blood, either unsorted or a sorted T cell fraction (not recorded which).

The CDR3 reads CASSRRDSRNEQYF. Here the CDR3 DNA reads TGTGCCAGCAGCCGTAGGGACAGTCGGAACGAGCAGTACTTC. The chain joins TRBV5-6 to TRBJ2-7; TRBD1 matches 7 bases. The trim removed 4 bases at V and 5 bases at J, leaving 9 bases unmatched. Germline assignment: CDR1 SGHDT and CDR2 YYEEEE. The CDR3 is made up of 14 amino acids.